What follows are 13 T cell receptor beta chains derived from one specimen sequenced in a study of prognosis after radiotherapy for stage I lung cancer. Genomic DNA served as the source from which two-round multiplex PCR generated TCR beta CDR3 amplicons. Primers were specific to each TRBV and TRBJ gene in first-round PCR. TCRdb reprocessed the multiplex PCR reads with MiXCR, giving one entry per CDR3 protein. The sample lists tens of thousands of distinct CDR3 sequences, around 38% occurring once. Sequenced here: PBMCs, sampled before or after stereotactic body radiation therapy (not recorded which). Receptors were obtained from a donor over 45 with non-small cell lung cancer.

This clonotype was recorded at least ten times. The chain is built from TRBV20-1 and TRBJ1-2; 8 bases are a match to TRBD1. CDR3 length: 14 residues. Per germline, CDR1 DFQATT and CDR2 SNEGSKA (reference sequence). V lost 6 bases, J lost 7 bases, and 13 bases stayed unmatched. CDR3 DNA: TGCAGTGCCTTGACAGGGGACTTTTTAGGTGGCTACACCTTC. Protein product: CSALTGDFLGGYTF.

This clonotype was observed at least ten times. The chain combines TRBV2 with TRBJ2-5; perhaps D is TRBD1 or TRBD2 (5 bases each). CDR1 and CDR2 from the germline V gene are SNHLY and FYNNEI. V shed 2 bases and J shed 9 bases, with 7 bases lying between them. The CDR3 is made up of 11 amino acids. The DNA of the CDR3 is TGTGCCAGCAGTGAATGGGACCCCCAGTACTTC. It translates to CASSEWDPQYF.

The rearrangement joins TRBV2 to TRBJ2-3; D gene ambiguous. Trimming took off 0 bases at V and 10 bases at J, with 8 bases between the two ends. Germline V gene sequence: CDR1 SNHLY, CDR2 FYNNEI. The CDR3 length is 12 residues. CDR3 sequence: CASSEAVWSQYF. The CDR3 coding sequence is TGTGCCAGCAGTGAAGCGGTTTGGTCGCAGTATTTT.

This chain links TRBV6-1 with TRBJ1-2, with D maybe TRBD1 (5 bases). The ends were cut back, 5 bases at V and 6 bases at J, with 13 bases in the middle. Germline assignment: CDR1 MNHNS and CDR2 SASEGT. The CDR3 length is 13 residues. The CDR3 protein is CASSTAGRDGYTF. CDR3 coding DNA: TGTGCCAGCAGTACGGCGGGGCGAGATGGCTACACCTTC.

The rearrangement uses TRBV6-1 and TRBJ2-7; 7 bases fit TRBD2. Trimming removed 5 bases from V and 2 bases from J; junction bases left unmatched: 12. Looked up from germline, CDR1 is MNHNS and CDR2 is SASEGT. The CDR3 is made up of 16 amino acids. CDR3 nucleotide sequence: TGTGCCAGCAGTCCCGGGTGGAGCGGGACCACCTACGAGCAGTACTTC. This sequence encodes CASSPGWSGTTYEQYF.

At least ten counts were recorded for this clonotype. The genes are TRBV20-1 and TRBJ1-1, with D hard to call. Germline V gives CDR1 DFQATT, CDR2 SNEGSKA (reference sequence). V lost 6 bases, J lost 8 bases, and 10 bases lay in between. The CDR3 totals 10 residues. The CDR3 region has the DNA TGCAGTGCCGAGGGAAAGGAAGCTTTCTTT. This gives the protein CSAEGKEAFF.

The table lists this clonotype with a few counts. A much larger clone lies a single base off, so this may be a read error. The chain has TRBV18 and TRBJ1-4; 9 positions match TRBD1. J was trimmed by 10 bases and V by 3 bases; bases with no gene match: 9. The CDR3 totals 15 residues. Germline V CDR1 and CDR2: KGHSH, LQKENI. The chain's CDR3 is CASSPSRDREGKLFF. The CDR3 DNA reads TGTGCCAGCTCACCCTCCCGGGACAGGGAAGGAAAACTGTTTTTT.

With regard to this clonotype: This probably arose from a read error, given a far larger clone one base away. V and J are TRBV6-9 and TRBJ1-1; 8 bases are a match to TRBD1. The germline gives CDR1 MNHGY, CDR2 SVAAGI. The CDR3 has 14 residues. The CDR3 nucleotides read TGTGCCAGAAGTTATGGACAGGGCCCCACTGAAGCTTTCTTT. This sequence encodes CARSYGQGPTEAFF.

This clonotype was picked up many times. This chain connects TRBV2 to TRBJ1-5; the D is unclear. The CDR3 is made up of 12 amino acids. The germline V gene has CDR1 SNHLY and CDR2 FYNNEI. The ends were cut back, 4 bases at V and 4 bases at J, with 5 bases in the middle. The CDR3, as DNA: TGTGCCAGCAGTGGTGGGAATCAGCCCCAGCATTTT. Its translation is CASSGGNQPQHF.

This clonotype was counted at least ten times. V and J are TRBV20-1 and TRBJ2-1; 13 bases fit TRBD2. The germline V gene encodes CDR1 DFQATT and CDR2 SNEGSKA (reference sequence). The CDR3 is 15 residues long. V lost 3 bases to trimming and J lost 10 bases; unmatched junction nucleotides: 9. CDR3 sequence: CSARRGLAGVGEQFF. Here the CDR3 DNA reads TGCAGTGCTAGGAGAGGACTAGCGGGAGTAGGGGAGCAGTTCTTC.

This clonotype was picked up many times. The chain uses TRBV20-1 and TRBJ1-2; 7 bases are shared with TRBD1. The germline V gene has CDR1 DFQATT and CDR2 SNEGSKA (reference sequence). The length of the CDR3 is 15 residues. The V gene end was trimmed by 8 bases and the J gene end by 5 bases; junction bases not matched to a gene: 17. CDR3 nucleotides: TGCAGTTCCCCAGCTGGAACAGGGGAGGTGTATGGCTACACCTTC. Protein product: CSSPAGTGEVYGYTF.

The CDR3 reads CASSLRLAGTQETQYF. Here the CDR3 DNA reads TGTGCCAGCAGTCTTAGACTAGCGGGGACCCAAGAGACCCAGTACTTC. The chain combines TRBV12-3 or TRBV12-4 with TRBJ2-5, with 11 nucleotides matching TRBD2. This CDR3 is built from 16 residues. V dropped 5 bases and J dropped 1; count of bases not matched to a gene: 6.

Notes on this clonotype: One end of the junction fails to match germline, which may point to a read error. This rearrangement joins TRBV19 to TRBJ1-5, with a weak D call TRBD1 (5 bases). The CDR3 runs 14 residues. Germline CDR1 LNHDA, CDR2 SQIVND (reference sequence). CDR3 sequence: CVSSIDRGLQPQHF. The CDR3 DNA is TGTGTCAGTAGTATAGATCGGGGCCTGCAGCCCCAGCATTTT.